A single sample is the source of the 6 T cell receptor beta chains below, sequenced in a study of shared clonotypes between healthy human individuals (dated by TCRdb to about 2020). The library relied on the immunoSEQ multiplex PCR assay. The immuneACCESS repertoire file appears here via TCRdb, limited to in-frame rearrangements. These files lack a portion of the clones; in checked studies, under half of the deficit traces to unresolved V genes, and the cause of the others is not known. This sample holds roughly 770,000 clones; about 96% were observed only once. Jointly, the top ten make up less than 0.25% of the sample. CD8 naive samples were obtained by positive selection for CCR7 among CD45RO-negative cells, yielding a CD45RA+CCR7+ population from which TemRA cells were excluded. Sequencing was carried out using naive CD8+ T cells sorted from blood. This specimen's cell subset or site label, interpreted: CD45RA+CCR7+. Every receptor here comes from a man aged 25 to 40 in good health.

The V call is TRBV9, the J call TRBJ2-5; 9 nucleotides agree with TRBD2. V lost 0 bases and J lost 5; bases outside the gene matches: 5. The germline gives CDR1 SGDLS, CDR2 YYNGEE. The CDR3 is 15 amino acids. CDR3 nucleotide sequence: TGTGCCAGCAGCGTAGGTCTGGGACTAGCCGAGACCCAGTACTTC. This encodes CASSVGLGLAETQYF.

This chain links TRBV29-1 with TRBJ2-2; D gene unclear. V shed 7 bases and J shed 7 bases, with 7 bases lying between them. This CDR3 is built from 10 residues. CDR1 is SQVTM, CDR2 ANQGSEA, per germline. CDR3 coding DNA: TGCAGCGCGACGAACGGGGAGCTGTTTTTT. It encodes CSATNGELFF.

The chain is built from TRBV11-2 and TRBJ1-5; D remains unclear. CDR1 and CDR2 (germline): SGHAT, FQNNGV. V lost 5 bases and J 3 bases, leaving 8 bases between the germline ends. There are 13 residues in the CDR3. The DNA of the CDR3 is TGTGCCAGCAGCGAGAGACTCAATCAGCCCCAGCATTTT. Protein sequence: CASSERLNQPQHF. Based on the CDR3 plus reference TRBV11-2 and TRBJ1-5, the full variable domain is EAGVAQSPRYKIIEKRQSVAFWCNPISGHATLYWYQQILGQGPKLLIQFQNNGVVDDSQLPKDRFSAERLKGVDSTLKIQPAKLEDSAVYLCASSERLNQPQHFGDGTRLSIL.

This chain uses TRBV2 with TRBJ1-6; D is uncertain. The CDR3 contains 15 residues. Germline CDR1 is SNHLY and CDR2 is FYNNEI. The ends were cut back, 4 bases at V and 7 bases at J, with 14 bases in the middle. This CDR3 reads CASSGSPIFNSPLHF. The CDR3 nucleotides read TGTGCCAGCAGTGGCTCCCCCATTTTCAATTCACCCCTCCACTTT.

The chain is built from TRBV7-9 and TRBJ2-2, with D possibly matching TRBD2 (5 bases). The CDR3 consists of 15 residues. Trimming removed 6 bases at V and 6 bases at J, with 17 bases between. CDR1 and CDR2 from the germline V gene are SEHNR and FQNEAQ (reference sequence). The DNA of the CDR3 is TGTGCCAGCAGTTCCCCCCGGGGTGAATCCGGGGAGCTGTTTTTT. This sequence encodes CASSSPRGESGELFF.

This clone was detected once. V is TRBV9 and J is TRBJ2-2; D tentatively reads TRBD1 or TRBD2 (5 bases each). With 3 bases removed from V and 4 bases from J, the gap between germline ends came to 10 bases. There are 14 residues in the CDR3. Germline V gene data show CDR1 as SGDLS and CDR2 as YYNGEE. CDR3 residues: CASSGGPPTGELFF. The DNA of the CDR3 is TGTGCCAGCAGCGGGGGACCCCCCACCGGGGAGCTGTTTTTT.